This T cell receptor (beta chain) originates from a study of Graves' ophthalmopathy and Graves' hyperthyroidism. The study amplified TCR beta CDR3 regions using RNA transcripts. RT-PCR with HTBI primers came first, then second-round multiplex PCR. TCRdb redid the calling of the multiplex PCR reads with MiXCR, one entry per CDR3 protein. The sample shows roughly 1.1 million distinct CDR3 sequences, around a third of them seen only once. A diagnosis was made from clinical symptoms together with serum thyroxine, TRAb, thyroid ultrasound and orbital computed tomography. Germline loops: CDR1 DFQATT, CDR2 SNEGSKA (reference sequence). CDR3 size: 13 residues. V was trimmed by 0 bases and J by 8 bases, leaving 13 bases between them.

The chain links TRBV20-1 to TRBJ1-2; D is unresolved. Input material: peripheral blood or thyroid tissue (not recorded which). This TCR was sampled from an adult man with Graves' hyperthyroidism. The CDR3 region has the DNA TGCAGTGCTAGAGATTCACGGGCATGGGGCTACACCTTC. This codes for CSARDSRAWGYTF.